Below are 9 T cell receptor beta chains sequenced from a single sample in a study of blood T cell repertoires in COVID-19. Sequencing was performed with immunoSEQ multiplex PCR; in TCRdb, only in-frame clones are kept and a portion is missing. The sample lists about 190,000 clones, less than 85% occurring once. Sequencing was performed on PBMCs or T cells enriched from blood (not recorded which). These TCRs come from a woman aged 30 to 39 who had recovered from COVID-19.

The chain couples TRBV9 to TRBJ1-1; 10 nucleotides line up with TRBD1. Unmatched junction bases numbered 0, after V lost 3 bases and J lost 1 base. The germline gives CDR1 SGDLS, CDR2 YYNGEE. This CDR3 contains 14 residues. CDR3 bases: TGTGCCAGCAGCGGACAGGGGGCGAACACTGAAGCTTTCTTT. Translation gives CASSGQGANTEAFF.

The CDR3 region is CASSLGDRGYTGELFF. For the CDR3, the DNA is TGTGCCAGCAGCTTAGGGGACAGGGGTTATACCGGGGAGCTGTTTTTT. This sequence joins TRBV7-6 and TRBJ2-2, with 10 bases identical to TRBD1. Germline CDR1 reads SGHVS; CDR2 reads FNYEAQ. V was clipped by 1 base and J by 5 bases; unmatched bases: 4. This CDR3 contains 16 residues.

V gene TRBV11-2 combines with J gene TRBJ1-2; D gene uncertain. There are 12 residues in the CDR3. The germline CDR1 and CDR2 sequences are SGHAT and FQNNGV. V was shortened by 3 bases and J by 7 bases, with 9 bases between the two germline ends. CDR3 residues: CASSFQARGYTF. CDR3 nucleotide sequence: TGTGCCAGCAGCTTTCAGGCACGTGGCTACACCTTC.

The rearrangement uses TRBV5-1 and TRBJ2-1; D is unresolved. Per germline, CDR1 SGHRS and CDR2 YFSETQ. The CDR3 contains 15 residues. The V and J ends lost 2 bases and 6 bases respectively, with 15 bases between them. The CDR3 DNA reads as TGCGCCAGCAGCTTTGGCGCACAACAGTTCAATGAGCAGTTCTTC. Translation: CASSFGAQQFNEQFF.

V is TRBV9 and J is TRBJ1-4, with D possibly matching TRBD1 (5 bases). The germline V gene encodes CDR1 SGDLS and CDR2 YYNGEE. The CDR3 has 17 residues. V was shortened by 0 bases and J by 7 bases, with 19 bases between the two germline ends. CDR3 nucleotides: TGTGCCAGCAGCGTAGGAGCCTCGTTCCTAAGGGGTGAAAAACTGTTTTTT. It translates to CASSVGASFLRGEKLFF.

This clone has just a few counts. V is TRBV12-5 and J is TRBJ2-5, with D perhaps matching TRBD1 (5 bases). The length of the CDR3 is 11 residues. Germline CDR1 reads LGHNT; CDR2 reads FRNRAP. V lost 6 bases and J 9 bases, leaving 11 bases between the germline ends. CDR3 sequence: CASGQGGAQYF. The CDR3 DNA is TGTGCTAGTGGGCAGGGTGGGGCCCAGTACTTC.

This rearrangement joins TRBV7-9 to TRBJ2-6; D is perhaps TRBD2 (6 bases). CDR3 size: 15 residues. V gave up 11 bases and J gave up 2 bases, with 16 bases separating them. Germline values: CDR1 SEHNR, CDR2 FQNEAQ (reference sequence). DNA of the CDR3: TGTGCCTATCTCGGAGGGTTAACTGGGGCCAACGTCCTGACTTTC. Translation gives CAYLGGLTGANVLTF.

The chain recombines TRBV6-6 with TRBJ2-1; the D gene is possibly TRBD1 (6 bases). V was trimmed by 6 bases and J by 9 bases, leaving 21 bases between them. This CDR3 has 15 residues. Looked up from germline, CDR1 is MNHNY and CDR2 is SVGAGI (reference sequence). The CDR3 region is CASRYGQQRLGEQFF. The DNA for the CDR3 is TGTGCCAGCAGGTACGGACAGCAGCGTCTGGGTGAGCAGTTCTTC.

The chain couples TRBV29-1 to TRBJ1-1, with D perhaps matching TRBD1 (6 bases). CDR3 length equals 11 residues. CDR1 and CDR2 from the germline V gene are SQVTM and ANQGSEA. V was shortened by 7 bases and J by 8 bases, with 14 bases between the two germline ends. CDR3 amino acids: CSGIRGAEAFF. The CDR3 nucleotides read TGCAGCGGAATCAGGGGAGCCGAAGCTTTCTTT.